These T cell receptor beta chains were read from a single sample in a study of T cells in Graves' hyperthyroidism and ophthalmopathy. TCRdb redid the calling of the multiplex PCR reads with MiXCR, one entry per CDR3 protein. The profile shows about 410,000 distinct CDR3 sequences, 14% to 15% of them singletons. Material for sequencing was blood. The receptors come from a young man with Graves' ophthalmopathy. The CDR3 runs from the conserved cysteine through the conserved F or W. Fields, in order: J gene, V gene, clone size, CDR3 protein. Expanded clones get a size class; other rows say once, few or many, or leave the size out.

j_call: TRBJ1-3
v_call: TRBV9
clone_size: few
cdr3_aa: CASSVQGSGNTIYF

j_call: TRBJ2-2
v_call: TRBV5-1
clone_size: NA
cdr3_aa: CASGLYFAGIFTGELFF

j_call: TRBJ2-7
v_call: TRBV10-2
clone_size: few
cdr3_aa: CASSVEGWAEQYF

j_call: TRBJ2-7
v_call: TRBV7-9
clone_size: many
cdr3_aa: CASSLAQRGNEQYF

j_call: TRBJ2-2
v_call: TRBV15
clone_size: few
cdr3_aa: CATSSRLGNTGELFF

j_call: TRBJ1-2
v_call: TRBV7-9
clone_size: many
cdr3_aa: CASSREAGGGYTF

j_call: TRBJ1-1
v_call: TRBV11-1
clone_size: many
cdr3_aa: CASRLANTEAFF

j_call: TRBJ1-1
v_call: TRBV5-1
clone_size: NA
cdr3_aa: CASSFSGPTEAFF

j_call: TRBJ2-7
v_call: TRBV28
clone_size: few
cdr3_aa: CASKPTGFSYEQYF

j_call: TRBJ1-2
v_call: TRBV30
clone_size: few
cdr3_aa: CAWTLFPRDSYGYTF

j_call: TRBJ2-1
v_call: TRBV10-3
clone_size: many
cdr3_aa: CAILKGLAGDVGEQFF

j_call: TRBJ2-7
v_call: TRBV24-1
clone_size: NA
cdr3_aa: CAASDLHFREQYF

j_call: TRBJ2-2
v_call: TRBV27
clone_size: many
cdr3_aa: CASSLLQGSGTGELFF

j_call: TRBJ1-1
v_call: TRBV30
clone_size: many
cdr3_aa: CAHRKGMNTEAFF

j_call: TRBJ1-4
v_call: TRBV7-2
clone_size: many
cdr3_aa: CASSLGVKDEKLFF

j_call: TRBJ2-1
v_call: TRBV5-6
clone_size: NA
cdr3_aa: CASSLALLARRDNEQFF

j_call: TRBJ2-1
v_call: TRBV16
clone_size: NA
cdr3_aa: CASSPTSFSSYNEQFF

j_call: TRBJ1-5
v_call: TRBV2
clone_size: many
cdr3_aa: CASSSHGTGSNQPQHF

j_call: TRBJ2-1
v_call: TRBV9
clone_size: few
cdr3_aa: CASSEDDNEQFF

j_call: TRBJ2-7
v_call: TRBV29-1
clone_size: few
cdr3_aa: CSVEGPAEQYF

j_call: TRBJ2-5
v_call: TRBV12-3/TRBV12-4
clone_size: many
cdr3_aa: CASSLAWETQYF

j_call: TRBJ1-5
v_call: TRBV28
clone_size: many
cdr3_aa: CASSLGRFGTGAHQPQHF

j_call: TRBJ2-7
v_call: TRBV4-2
clone_size: many
cdr3_aa: CASSGTGVAYEQYF

j_call: TRBJ2-1
v_call: TRBV12-3/TRBV12-4
clone_size: many
cdr3_aa: CASSPGLARRDEQFF

j_call: TRBJ1-4
v_call: TRBV30
clone_size: many
cdr3_aa: CAWSDPTDSNEKLFF

j_call: TRBJ1-4
v_call: TRBV12-3/TRBV12-4
clone_size: many
cdr3_aa: CASSPWDRPEKLFF

j_call: TRBJ2-7
v_call: TRBV7-9
clone_size: few
cdr3_aa: CASSLPSGGYEQYF

j_call: TRBJ1-5
v_call: TRBV5-1
clone_size: many
cdr3_aa: CASSYRTGFNQPQHF

j_call: TRBJ2-5
v_call: TRBV7-8
clone_size: many
cdr3_aa: CASSTGLQETQYF

j_call: TRBJ2-1
v_call: TRBV27
clone_size: NA
cdr3_aa: CAGSSIGMVFF

j_call: TRBJ1-5
v_call: TRBV5-6
clone_size: few
cdr3_aa: CASSSTKPRDFNSNQPQHF

j_call: TRBJ2-2
v_call: TRBV3-1
clone_size: NA
cdr3_aa: CASSSGTGFGGELFF

j_call: TRBJ2-5
v_call: TRBV5-4
clone_size: few
cdr3_aa: CASSLERRQETQYF

j_call: TRBJ2-5
v_call: TRBV20-1
clone_size: NA
cdr3_aa: CSARLPTGLQETQYF

j_call: TRBJ2-7
v_call: TRBV13
clone_size: many
cdr3_aa: CASSFGGRYAYEQYF